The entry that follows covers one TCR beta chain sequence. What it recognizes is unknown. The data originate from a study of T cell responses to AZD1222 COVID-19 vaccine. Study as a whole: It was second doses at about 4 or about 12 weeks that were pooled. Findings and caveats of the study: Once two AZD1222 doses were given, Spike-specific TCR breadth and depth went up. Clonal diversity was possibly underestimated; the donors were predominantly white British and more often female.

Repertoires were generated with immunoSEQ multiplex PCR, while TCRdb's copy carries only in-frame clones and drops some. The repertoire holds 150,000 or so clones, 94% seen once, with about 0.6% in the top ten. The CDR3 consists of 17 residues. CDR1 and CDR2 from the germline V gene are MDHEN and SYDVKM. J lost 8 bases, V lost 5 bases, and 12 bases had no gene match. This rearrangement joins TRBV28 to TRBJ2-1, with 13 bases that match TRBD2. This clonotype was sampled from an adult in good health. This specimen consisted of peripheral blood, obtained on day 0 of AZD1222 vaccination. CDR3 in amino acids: CASSPPKLAGGRDEQFF. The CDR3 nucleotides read TGTGCCAGCAGTCCCCCCAAACTAGCGGGAGGGAGGGATGAGCAGTTCTTC.